Listed below are T cell receptor beta chains from one sample, sequenced in a study of T-cell memory formation after mild COVID-19. In TCRdb, the 5' RACE reads were re-called with MiXCR into one record per CDR3 protein. The sample carries 250,000 to 300,000 distinct CDR3 sequences, 15% to 20% recorded once. Material for sequencing was PBMCs or a T cell subset sorted from them (not recorded which). The origin of the receptors is a man younger than 35 who had mild COVID-19 (a few samples of this study predate the infection). Cell type and time point are not known. CDR3s include the opening cysteine and the closing phenylalanine or tryptophan. A D gene is named only where the DNA matches it firmly. Clone size, where shown, is once, few, many, or a class for clones that have expanded.

>TRBV6-1|TRBD1|TRBJ2-5|many
TGTGCCAGCAGTACTCGACAGGGGCGAGAGACCCAGTACTTC
CASSTRQGRETQYF
>TRBV29-1|TRBD2|TRBJ2-1|NA
TGCAGCGTTTGCGGGGGGGCCTACAATGAGCAGTTCTTC
CSVCGGAYNEQFF
>TRBV4-2|TRBD2|TRBJ2-3|NA
TGTGCCAGCAGCCAAGAGGCGGGGGTGCGCACAGATACGCAGTATTTT
CASSQEAGVRTDTQYF
>TRBV6-5|NA|TRBJ2-3|few
TGTGCCAGCAGGGATATCGGGGAATACACAGATACGCAGTATTTT
CASRDIGEYTDTQYF
>TRBV5-1|TRBD1|TRBJ1-4|NA
TGCGCCAGCAGCTCGGACAGGGGCAACAATAATGAAAAACTGTTTTTT
CASSSDRGNNNEKLFF
>TRBV28|TRBD2|TRBJ2-3|NA
TGTGCCAGCAGTACCATTAGCGGGGACGCAGATACGCAGTATTTT
CASSTISGDADTQYF
>TRBV7-9|NA|TRBJ1-1|NA
TGTGCCAGCAGACCACAGGTCGGGAACACTGAAGCTTTCTTT
CASRPQVGNTEAFF
>TRBV6-2/TRBV6-3|NA|TRBJ2-3|NA
TGTGCCAGCAGCCCCTTCGCGGCTTCGGGCGCAGATACGCAGTATTTT
CASSPFAASGADTQYF
>TRBV29-1|NA|TRBJ2-1|few
TGCAGCGTTGAAATGCCTCCCCACGGCTACAATGAGCAGTTCTTC
CSVEMPPHGYNEQFF
>TRBV5-5|NA|TRBJ2-7|NA
TGTGCCAGCAGGGATGAGGTGGCAGGAACCTACGAGCAGTACTTC
CASRDEVAGTYEQYF
>TRBV27|TRBD1|TRBJ1-1|few
TGTGCCAGCAGTCCCCGCCTGGACAGGGTGAACACTGAAGCTTTCTTT
CASSPRLDRVNTEAFF
>TRBV4-2|NA|TRBJ1-5|NA
TGTGCCAGCAGCCAAGACGTTAGCAATCAGCCCCAGCATTTT
CASSQDVSNQPQHF
>TRBV6-2/TRBV6-3|NA|TRBJ1-6|few
TGTGCCAGCACAGTTAAGGTCGCCAATTCACCCCTCCACTTT
CASTVKVANSPLHF
>TRBV18|NA|TRBJ2-1|NA
TGTGCCAGCTCACGCGGTAGCGCAGTGGATGAGCAGTTCTTC
CASSRGSAVDEQFF
>TRBV5-1|TRBD1|TRBJ1-4|few
TGCGCCAGCAGCTTTTATTGGGACAGGGGAATAATCTCGGCTAATGAAAAACTGTTTTTT
CASSFYWDRGIISANEKLFF
>TRBV30|NA|TRBJ2-5|NA
TGTGCCTGGAGGGACGGAGAGGGATTTGGGACCCAGTACTTC
CAWRDGEGFGTQYF
>TRBV6-2/TRBV6-3|NA|TRBJ2-1|NA
TGTGCCAGCAGTCCGTTAGACAATGAGCAGTTCTTC
CASSPLDNEQFF
>TRBV11-2|NA|TRBJ1-1|few
TGTGCCAGCAGCTCAACGCGAGGGGGACACTCGAACACTGAAGCTTTCTTT
CASSSTRGGHSNTEAFF
>TRBV7-6|NA|TRBJ2-5|many
TGTGCCAGCAGCTTAGGTGGAGGGGACCAAGAGACCCAGTACTTC
CASSLGGGDQETQYF
>TRBV12-3/TRBV12-4|TRBD2|TRBJ2-1|few
TGTGCCAGCAGTTCCCGGGGGAGGGGCACTTCCTACAATGAGCAGTTCTTC
CASSSRGRGTSYNEQFF
>TRBV15|TRBD1|TRBJ2-2|few
TGTGCCACCAGCGGGACAGGGAAGGACACCGGGGAGCTGTTTTTT
CATSGTGKDTGELFF
>TRBV7-2|NA|TRBJ2-5|few
TGTGCCAGCAGCCAAGGGGGATTCGGGGAGACCCAGTACTTC
CASSQGGFGETQYF
>TRBV5-1|NA|TRBJ2-1|few
TGCGCCAGCAGCAAAGGACCGTTAGAGTTCTTC
CASSKGPLEFF
>TRBV20-1|NA|TRBJ1-2|few
TGCAGTGCCCCTGTTGCGGTATATGGCTACACCTTC
CSAPVAVYGYTF
>TRBV28|NA|TRBJ2-5|few
TGTGCCAGCAGTTTCAAGTGGAGGAGCAGACCGCAAGAGACCCAGTACTTC
CASSFKWRSRPQETQYF
>TRBV15|NA|TRBJ1-1|many
TGTGCCACCAGCAGAGACAGCAACACTGAAGCTTTCTTT
CATSRDSNTEAFF
>TRBV28|TRBD1|TRBJ2-5|NA
TGTGCCAGCAGCTTCCGCCGGGACAGGGGGCGCAGGCAAGAGACCCAGTACTTC
CASSFRRDRGRRQETQYF
>TRBV19|NA|TRBJ2-2|NA
TGTGCCAGTAGTATCGGGGTCGGCTCCGGGGAGCTGTTTTTT
CASSIGVGSGELFF
>TRBV9|TRBD2|TRBJ2-1|many
TGTGCCAGCAGCCCCGGGGGGAGCTCCTACAATGAGCAGTTCTTC
CASSPGGSSYNEQFF
>TRBV5-1|NA|TRBJ2-7|few
TGCGCCAGCAGCCAACCGGGCCTGACCTACGAGCAGTACTTC
CASSQPGLTYEQYF
>TRBV12-3/TRBV12-4|TRBD1|TRBJ1-2|NA
TGTGCCAGCAGTCTCGGACAGGAGGTTAACTATGGCTACACCTTC
CASSLGQEVNYGYTF
>TRBV5-1|NA|TRBJ1-2|NA
TGCGCCAGCAGGAAGACGGACGGACTGCTCTACACCTTC
CASRKTDGLLYTF
>TRBV9|TRBD2|TRBJ2-1|few
TGTGCCAGCAGCGCAGGGACTAGCGGGAGGAATGAGCAGTTCTTC
CASSAGTSGRNEQFF
>TRBV7-2|NA|TRBJ1-2|NA
TGTGCCAGCAGCTTAGCCGGCCGGGGCTATGGCTACACCTTC
CASSLAGRGYGYTF
>TRBV5-4|TRBD1|TRBJ2-7|NA
TGTGCCAGCAGCTTACAGACAGGGGAATACGAGCAGTACTTC
CASSLQTGEYEQYF
>TRBV7-8|TRBD1|TRBJ2-7|few
TGTGCCAGCAGCCAGGGGACAGGGACTTTCTACGAGCAGTACTTC
CASSQGTGTFYEQYF
>TRBV5-1|NA|TRBJ1-2|once
TGCGCCAGCAGCAGGGGGTCTAATGGCTACACCTTC
CASSRGSNGYTF
>TRBV2|TRBD1|TRBJ1-5|NA
TGTGCCAGCACCGGACAGGGAAGTCAGCCCCAGCATTTT
CASTGQGSQPQHF
>TRBV5-5|TRBD1|TRBJ2-3|NA
TGTGCCAGCACAACCGGGACAGGGGCCACAGATACGCAGTATTTT
CASTTGTGATDTQYF
>TRBV4-3|NA|TRBJ1-3|many
TGCGCCAGCAGCGTGGGCAGGGTCGGAAACACCATATATTTT
CASSVGRVGNTIYF
>TRBV6-2/TRBV6-3|TRBD1|TRBJ2-3|NA
TGTGCCAGCAGAGACAGGGGAGAGACAGATACGCAGTATTTT
CASRDRGETDTQYF